This T cell receptor beta chain is drawn from a study of T cells in localized non-small cell lung cancer. This CDR3 has 17 amino acids. From germline, CDR1 is MNHEY and CDR2 SMNVEV (reference sequence). V lost 7 bases and J lost 5; bases outside the gene matches: 11. Study observations and caveats: Median approximately 58 top-100 tumor clones were shared with paired adjacent lung. Sequencing was restricted to one tumor region; therefore, heterogeneity remains possible. Of the tissues analyzed, uninvolved adjacent lung showed maximal T cell clonality, greater than tumor.

Repertoires were generated with immunoSEQ multiplex PCR, while TCRdb's copy carries only in-frame clones and drops some. Of tens of thousands of clones listed, 85% to 90% are singletons. On this clone itself: The antigen is not known.

The input for sequencing was peripheral blood, taken before any cancer treatment. The sequence came from a woman aged 40-69 years with stage I lung adenocarcinoma. The chain couples TRBV27 to TRBJ2-2, with 12 bases lining up with TRBD1. The CDR3: CASNYGGGQGATGELFF. CDR3 nucleotides: TGTGCCAGCAACTACGGAGGGGGACAGGGGGCGACCGGGGAGCTGTTTTTT.